The clone carrying this T cell receptor (beta chain) was found many times. The antigen remains undetermined. The record originates from a study of shared clonotypes between healthy human individuals. Study-wide context: CD4 naive and memory got three plates each, CD8 naive two, CD8 memory one. Study-level results: Clonotypes shared by all four sorted-subset donors had higher generation probabilities than non-shared clonotypes. Only blood samples were collected, and tissue repertoires likely differ.

Produced via immunoSEQ multiplex PCR; TCRdb's table is partial and in-frame only. The repertoire consists of 700,000 or so clones, with about two thirds occurring once and the leading ten covering under 2%. The CDR3 runs 15 residues. Trimming shortened V by 5 bases and J by 8 bases, and 20 bases separated the two germline ends. CDR1 and CDR2 from the germline V gene are SGDLS and YYNGEE. This TCR was sampled from a woman aged 30 to 39 in good health. Sequenced input: memory CD4+ T cells sorted from blood. Subset of the sample: CD45RA-negative fraction. This chain uses TRBV9 with TRBJ2-1; possibly TRBD1 for D (6 bases). The CDR3 DNA reads TGTGCCAGCAGGCCCGTGACAGGAACGTTAGATGAGCAGTTCTTC. This translates into CASRPVTGTLDEQFF.